This T cell receptor beta chain was found in a study of blood T cell repertoires in COVID-19. Study details: Spain, Italy and the United States supplied samples that represented acute and convalescent COVID-19. PBMCs, B-cell-depleted T cells, or T cells were the source of the cDNA or gDNA that made up the material.

Germline V gene lookup returns CDR1 MGHRA and CDR2 YSYEKL. This CDR3 has 13 amino acids. The germline V and J ends were trimmed by 1 base and 7 bases, with 11 bases remaining between them. Original methodology: Using reference gene primer amplification, nucleated cell counts were estimated. Data came from immunoSEQ multiplex PCR; TCRdb stores just in-frame clones and leaves some out. The V and J calls and the clone size are those of that table, but D and trimming were determined from the DNA. The profile covers approximately 70,000 clones, with approximately 89% appearing a single time and roughly 8% taken by the ten largest. This clone was observed a handful of times.

The sample was peripheral blood. The chain links TRBV4-1 to TRBJ2-7; D unresolved. This TCR came from a human donor in a cohort sampled during active COVID-19. CDR3 sequence (DNA): TGCGCCAGCAGCCAAGGCCTGGGCAGTGAGCAGTACTTC. It yields the protein CASSQGLGSEQYF.